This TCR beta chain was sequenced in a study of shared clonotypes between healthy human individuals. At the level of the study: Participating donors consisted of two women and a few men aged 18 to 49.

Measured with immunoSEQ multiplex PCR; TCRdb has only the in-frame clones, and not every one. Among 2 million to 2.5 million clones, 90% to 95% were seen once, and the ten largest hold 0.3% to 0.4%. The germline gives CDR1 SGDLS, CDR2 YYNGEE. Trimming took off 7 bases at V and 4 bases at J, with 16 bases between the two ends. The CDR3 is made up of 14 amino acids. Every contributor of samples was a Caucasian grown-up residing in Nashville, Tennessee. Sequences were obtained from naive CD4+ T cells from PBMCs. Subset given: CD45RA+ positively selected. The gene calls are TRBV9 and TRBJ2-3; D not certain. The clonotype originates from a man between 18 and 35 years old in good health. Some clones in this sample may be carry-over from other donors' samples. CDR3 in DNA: TGTGCCAGCGCCGTACGGGCAGACGCAGATACGCAGTATTTT. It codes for CASAVRADADTQYF.